This is a list of T cell receptor beta chains from one sample in a study of OX40 agonist ivuxolimab in advanced cancers. The assay was immunoSEQ multiplex PCR, and TCRdb's table has in-frame clones only and misses some. The sample holds tens of thousands of clones, roughly 87% seen once. Specimen: CD4+ or CD8+ T cells sorted from blood, collected in a trial of the OX40 agonist ivuxolimab. These receptors were taken from an adult with an advanced solid tumor such as melanoma, head and neck, liver or kidney cancer. Each CDR3 is given with its conserved first and last residue. Fields, in order: V gene, D gene, clone size, J gene, CDR3 protein, CDR3 DNA. A D gene is named only where the DNA matches it firmly. Clone size appears in some rows only: once, few, many, or a class for an expanded clone.

TRBV7-2	-	-	TRBJ2-7	CASSLSGEQYF	TGTGCCAGCAGCTTGAGCGGAGAGCAGTACTTC
TRBV7-9	-	once	TRBJ1-5	CASSPSGAGHNQPQHF	TGTGCCAGCAGCCCCTCCGGGGCAGGGCACAATCAGCCCCAGCATTTT
TRBV6-1	-	-	TRBJ1-1	CASKEDTEAFF	TGTGCCAGCAAGGAGGACACTGAAGCTTTCTTT
TRBV7-8	-	-	TRBJ2-7	CASSSSRGRYEQYF	TGTGCCAGCAGCTCGAGCCGGGGGCGCTACGAGCAGTACTTC
TRBV11-2	-	-	TRBJ2-1	CASSLHTGLPYIEGFF	TGTGCCAGCAGCTTGCACACGGGACTCCCTTACATTGAGGGATTCTTC
TRBV6-6	-	-	TRBJ2-7	CASSYSRSPEQYF	TGTGCCAGCAGTTACTCACGGTCCCCCGAGCAGTACTTC
TRBV18	-	-	TRBJ1-1	CASSPQTENTEAFF	TGTGCCAGCTCACCACAAACAGAAAACACTGAAGCTTTCTTT
TRBV6-5	-	-	TRBJ2-7	CASSYNLPGQGYEQYF	TGTGCCAGCAGTTACAACCTTCCGGGACAAGGCTACGAGCAGTACTTC
TRBV5-1	TRBD1	-	TRBJ2-7	CASSLRTGSYEQYF	TGCGCCAGCAGCTTACGGACAGGTTCCTACGAGCAGTACTTC
TRBV10-3	TRBD2	-	TRBJ2-1	CAINGLAGDHGPSSYNEQFF	TGTGCCATCAACGGACTAGCGGGGGACCACGGTCCAAGCTCCTACAATGAGCAGTTCTTC
TRBV11-1	-	-	TRBJ2-1	CASSRSYNEQFF	TGTGCCAGCAGCCGTTCCTACAATGAGCAGTTCTTC
TRBV15	-	-	TRBJ2-7	CATSQRGEQYF	TGTGCCACCAGCCAACGTGGGGAGCAGTACTTC
TRBV2	-	-	TRBJ2-3	CASSVSDTQYF	TGTGCCAGCAGTGTGTCCGATACGCAGTATTTT
TRBV9	-	-	TRBJ2-7	CASSVGGLPYEQYF	TGTGCCAGCAGCGTAGGTGGTCTACCCTACGAGCAGTACTTC
TRBV10-3	TRBD2	-	TRBJ2-1	CAISESLAGVSTYNEQFF	TGTGCCATCAGTGAGTCACTAGCGGGAGTCTCAACCTACAATGAGCAGTTCTTC
TRBV19	TRBD1	-	TRBJ2-5	CASSGGTGGNQETQYF	TGTGCCAGTAGTGGAGGGACAGGGGGTAATCAAGAGACCCAGTACTTC
TRBV18	-	few	TRBJ2-1	CASSPQNKGYEQFF	TGTGCCAGCTCACCGCAAAACAAGGGCTATGAGCAGTTCTTC
TRBV7-2	TRBD1	-	TRBJ1-5	CASSLRPGGNQPQHF	TGTGCCAGCAGCTTACGACCAGGGGGGAATCAGCCCCAGCATTTT
TRBV19	-	once	TRBJ1-2	CASQLKGNEDGYTF	TGTGCCAGTCAATTGAAAGGGAATGAGGATGGCTACACCTTC
TRBV7-9	-	few	TRBJ2-7	CASTLPSSVGKQYF	TGTGCCAGCACCCTGCCCTCCTCAGTGGGGAAGCAGTACTTC
TRBV7-9	TRBD1	-	TRBJ2-5	CASSTGGETQYF	TGTGCCAGCAGCACAGGGGGGGAGACCCAGTACTTC
TRBV4-2	TRBD2	once	TRBJ2-1	CASSLGTSGREHEQFF	TGTGCCAGCAGCCTCGGGACTAGCGGGAGGGAGCATGAGCAGTTCTTC
TRBV2	-	-	TRBJ1-1	CASSEDRENTEAFF	TGTGCCAGCAGTGAAGACAGGGAGAACACTGAAGCTTTCTTT
TRBV19	-	-	TRBJ1-1	CASSIGGTPNTEAFF	TGTGCCAGTAGTATAGGGGGGACACCGAACACTGAAGCTTTCTTT
TRBV18	TRBD1	-	TRBJ1-1	CASSPGTGINTEAFF	TGTGCCAGCTCACCCGGGACAGGGATAAACACTGAAGCTTTCTTT
TRBV11-1	-	-	TRBJ2-5	CASSLGGEETQYF	TGTGCCAGCAGCTTAGGGGGGGAAGAGACCCAGTACTTC
TRBV30	-	-	TRBJ2-1	CAWSVGGYNEQFF	TGTGCCTGGAGTGTCGGGGGCTACAATGAGCAGTTCTTC
TRBV6-1	TRBD2	-	TRBJ2-5	CASKLAGALGETQYF	TGTGCCAGCAAGCTAGCGGGGGCCCTGGGAGAGACCCAGTACTTC
TRBV19	-	-	TRBJ2-6	CASTLTGIIPGANVLTF	TGTGCCAGTACCTTGACAGGCATTATTCCTGGGGCCAACGTCCTGACTTTC
TRBV7-2	-	-	TRBJ1-2	CATKGLRNYGYTF	TGTGCCACCAAGGGTTTGAGGAACTATGGCTACACCTTC
TRBV4-3	-	-	TRBJ1-1	CASSQDLENTEAFF	TGCGCCAGCAGCCAAGATCTAGAGAACACTGAAGCTTTCTTT
TRBV28	-	-	TRBJ2-1	CASSLVPDNEQFF	TGTGCCAGCAGTTTGGTGCCCGACAATGAGCAGTTCTTC
TRBV5-4	-	-	TRBJ2-5	CASRGGGETQYF	TGTGCCAGTCGAGGAGGGGGGGAGACCCAGTACTTC
TRBV29-1	-	-	TRBJ2-2	CSVNILPTGELFF	TGCAGCGTCAACATTCTTCCCACCGGGGAGCTGTTTTTT
TRBV27	-	once	TRBJ1-3	CASSLQGGSGNTIYF	TGTGCCAGCAGTCTACAGGGAGGCTCTGGAAACACCATATATTTT
TRBV5-6	-	once	TRBJ2-5	CASSFLRGGSETQYF	TGTGCCAGCAGCTTCCTGAGGGGGGGTTCAGAGACCCAGTACTTC
TRBV5-1	-	-	TRBJ1-1	CASSLRWTPDTEAFF	TGCGCCAGCAGCTTGAGATGGACCCCAGACACTGAAGCTTTCTTT
TRBV5-1	-	-	TRBJ1-1	CASSPFQGFPNTEAFF	TGCGCCAGCAGCCCCTTCCAGGGCTTCCCGAACACTGAAGCTTTCTTT
TRBV4-2	TRBD2	-	TRBJ2-2	CASSPTGGAGELFF	TGTGCCAGCAGCCCTACTGGGGGGGCCGGGGAGCTGTTTTTT
TRBV5-1	-	-	TRBJ2-5	CASSLVSARQETQYF	TGCGCCAGCAGCTTGGTCTCCGCTCGCCAAGAGACCCAGTACTTC
TRBV29-1	-	-	TRBJ2-3	CSQREVGTDTQYF	TGCAGTCAGAGGGAAGTGGGCACAGATACGCAGTATTTT
TRBV10-3	-	-	TRBJ1-3	CAISESEGLTGNTIYF	TGTGCCATCAGTGAGTCGGAGGGGTTGACTGGAAACACCATATATTTT
TRBV5-1	-	-	TRBJ2-7	CASRKGFNEQYF	TGCGCCAGCAGGAAAGGGTTCAACGAGCAGTACTTC
TRBV28	TRBD1	-	TRBJ1-5	CASFAGQGVRNQPQHF	TGTGCCAGCTTTGCGGGACAGGGGGTCCGCAATCAGCCCCAGCATTTT